The 22 T cell receptor beta chains given below trace back to one sample, sequenced in a study of monozygotic twins with inflammatory bowel disease (dated by TCRdb to between 2018 and 2021). Receptor amplification or capture employed 5' RACE. Sequencing was carried out with an Illumina HiSeq 2500. After the reads were reprocessed by TCRdb, one entry was made per CDR3 protein sequence, with no DNA. This sample's table carries under 350,000 distinct CDR3 sequences. Together, the top ten hold 5% to 6% of the sample. Material for sequencing was blood. The receptors were gathered from a human donor with ulcerative colitis or Crohn's disease, or a healthy co-twin of an affected twin (not recorded which).

V and J are TRBV7-7 and TRBJ2-1; the TCRdb call, TRBD2, lacks DNA for checking. The CDR3 length is 14 residues. Germline V gives CDR1 SSHAT, CDR2 FNYEAQ (reference sequence). This CDR3 reads CATKGTSGGYEQFF.

V usage is TRBV6-2 or TRBV6-3 and J usage is TRBJ2-7. This CDR3 has 13 amino acids. Germline V CDR1 and CDR2: MNHEY, SVGEGT. The CDR3 here is CASNWNLLYEQYF.

The rearrangement links TRBV18 to TRBJ1-3. The CDR3 totals 13 residues. Germline CDR1 KGHSH, CDR2 LQKENI. The CDR3 sequence: CASSPPTGNTIYF.

The chain links TRBV6-5 to TRBJ2-7; the TCRdb D gene call, TRBD1, has no DNA to confirm it. Germline V gene data show CDR1 as MNHEY and CDR2 as SVGAGI. The CDR3 spans 16 residues. This CDR3 is CASSSPSGQGSYEQYF.

The chain employs TRBV20-1 and TRBJ2-7; absent DNA, TCRdb's TRBD1 call cannot be checked. The germline CDR1 and CDR2 sequences are DFQATT and SNEGSKA (reference sequence). The CDR3 has 15 residues. The CDR3 loop is CSASKPDRGWYEQYF.

The J gene is TRBJ1-1, the V gene TRBV4-2; the D call from TCRdb, TRBD1, cannot be confirmed without DNA. Germline V lookup: CDR1 LGHNA, CDR2 YNFKEQ. The CDR3 totals 14 residues. This CDR3 is CASSRAGKNTEAFF.

V is TRBV15 and J is TRBJ1-2. Per the germline V gene, CDR1 is LNHNV and CDR2 is YYDKDF (reference sequence). The CDR3 length is 15 residues. The CDR3 here is CATSPSQERYYGYTF.

This rearrangement joins TRBV5-4 to TRBJ1-1. The CDR3 spans 16 residues. The germline V gene has CDR1 SGHNT and CDR2 YYREEE (reference sequence). The CDR3 sequence: CASSSARVNLNTEAFF.

CDR3 sequence reads: CASSYRDENNEQFF. The rearrangement joins TRBV6-1 to TRBJ2-1; the D gene TCRdb calls, TRBD2, cannot be checked with no DNA. The CDR3 runs 14 residues. In germline, CDR1 is MNHNS, CDR2 SASEGT.

The gene calls are TRBV5-1 and TRBJ2-1; checking the TCRdb D call of TRBD1 is not possible without DNA. The CDR3 has 16 residues. Germline-derived CDR1 and CDR2 are SGHRS and YFSETQ. The CDR3 loop reads CASSLAGGAGSDEQFF.

The chain combines TRBV29-1 with TRBJ2-1; TCRdb proposes TRBD1, but this gene call is untestable without DNA. CDR1 is SQVTM and CDR2 is ANQGSEA in the germline V gene. CDR3 length: 18 residues. CDR3 sequence: CSVEAPPSGGPFYNEQFF.

The CDR3 spells CASSPSSSNQPQHF. The chain couples TRBV18 to TRBJ1-5. CDR1 and CDR2 (germline): KGHSH, LQKENI. CDR3 length equals 14 residues.

The chain uses TRBV6-5 and TRBJ2-1; TCRdb lists TRBD2, though no DNA is available to test this call. This CDR3 comprises 17 residues. Germline CDR1 reads MNHEY; CDR2 reads SVGAGI. CDR3 protein: CASRFGAGTSGINEQFF.

The chain carries TRBV4-3 and TRBJ1-1; checking the TCRdb D call of TRBD1 is not possible without DNA. The CDR3 runs 15 residues. CDR1 LGHNA and CDR2 YSLEER come from the germline V gene. CDR3 loop: CASSREPGRNTEAFF.

The chain combines TRBV12-3 or TRBV12-4 with TRBJ1-3; TCRdb gives TRBD1 as the D gene, but with no DNA this cannot be confirmed. This CDR3 spans 15 amino acids. CDR3 region: CASRITGVSGNTIYF.

The CDR3 sequence is CASSLASGSWSYEQYF. The chain recombines TRBV7-8 with TRBJ2-7; TCRdb returns TRBD2, unconfirmable since there is no DNA. Germline values: CDR1 SGHVS, CDR2 FQNEAQ. This CDR3 is built from 16 residues.

The chain combines TRBV20-1 with TRBJ2-4; TCRdb lists TRBD1, though no DNA is available to test this call. There are 15 residues in the CDR3. The germline V gene has CDR1 DFQATT and CDR2 SNEGSKA (reference sequence). Here the CDR3 reads CSVHSPGTNKNIQYF.

The rearrangement links TRBV5-5 to TRBJ2-3; TCRdb's assignment of TRBD1 cannot be checked, as there is no DNA. The CDR3 length is 15 residues. CDR1 SGHKS and CDR2 YYEKEE come from the germline V gene (reference sequence). CDR3 amino acids: CASSLVGRPADTQYF. Full variable domain (missing parts from reference TRBV5-5 and TRBJ2-3): DAGVTQSPTHLIKTRGQQVTLRCSPISGHKSVSWYQQVLGQGPQFIFQYYEKEERGRGNFPDRFSARQFPNYSSELNVNALLLGDSALYLCASSLVGRPADTQYFGPGTRLTVL.

This chain uses TRBV23-1 with TRBJ2-5; TCRdb designates TRBD1, a call that cannot be tested without DNA. TRBV23-1 is an ORF; its function is uncertain. The CDR3 covers 17 residues. CDR3 region: CASSQSLKGAKIETQYF.

J is TRBJ2-7 and V is TRBV4-3; TCRdb calls TRBD1, which cannot be checked without DNA. Germline-derived CDR1 and CDR2 are LGHNA and YSLEER. There are 15 residues in the CDR3. CDR3 sequence: CASSQDIARAYEQYF.

CDR3 sequence reads: CSATGTGFGYTF. V usage is TRBV20-1 and J usage is TRBJ1-2; absent DNA, TCRdb's TRBD1 call cannot be checked. This CDR3 has 12 residues. Germline V CDR1 and CDR2: DFQATT, SNEGSKA (reference sequence).

This rearrangement joins TRBV12-3 or TRBV12-4 to TRBJ1-5; TCRdb names TRBD1, which stays unverified in the absence of DNA. The CDR3 is made up of 12 amino acids. The CDR3 here is CASSFRGKPQHF.